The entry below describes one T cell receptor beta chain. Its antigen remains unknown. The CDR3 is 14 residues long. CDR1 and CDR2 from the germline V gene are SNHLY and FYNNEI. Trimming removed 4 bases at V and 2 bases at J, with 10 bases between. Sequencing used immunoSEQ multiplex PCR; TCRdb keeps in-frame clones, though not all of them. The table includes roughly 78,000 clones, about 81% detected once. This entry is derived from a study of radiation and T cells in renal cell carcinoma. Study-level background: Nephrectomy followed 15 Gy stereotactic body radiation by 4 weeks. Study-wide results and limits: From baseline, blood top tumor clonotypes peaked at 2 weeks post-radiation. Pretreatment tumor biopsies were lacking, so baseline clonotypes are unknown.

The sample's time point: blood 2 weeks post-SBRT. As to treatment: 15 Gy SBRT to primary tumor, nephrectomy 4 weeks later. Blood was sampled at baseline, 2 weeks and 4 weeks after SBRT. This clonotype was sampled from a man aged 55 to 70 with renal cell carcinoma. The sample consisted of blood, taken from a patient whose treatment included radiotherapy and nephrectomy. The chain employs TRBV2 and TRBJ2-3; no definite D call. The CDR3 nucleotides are TGTGCCAGCAGTGTACTCTCTGACACAGATACGCAGTATTTT. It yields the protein CASSVLSDTDTQYF.